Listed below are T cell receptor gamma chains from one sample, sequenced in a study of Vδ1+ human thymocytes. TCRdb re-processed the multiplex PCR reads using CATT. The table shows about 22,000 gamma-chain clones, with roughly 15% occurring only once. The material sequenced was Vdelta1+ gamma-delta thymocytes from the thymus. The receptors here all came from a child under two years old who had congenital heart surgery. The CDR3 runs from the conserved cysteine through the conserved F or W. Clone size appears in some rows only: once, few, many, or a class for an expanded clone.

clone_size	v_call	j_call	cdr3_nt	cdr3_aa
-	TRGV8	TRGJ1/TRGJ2	TGTGCCACCTGGGATATGGGCAGGAATTATTATAAGAAACTCTTT	CATWDMGRNYYKKLF
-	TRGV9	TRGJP	TGTGCCTTGTGGGAGGTGCTAGGAGAGTTGGGCAAAAAAATCAAGGTATTT	CALWEVLGELGKKIKVF
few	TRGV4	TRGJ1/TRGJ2	TGTGCCACCTGGGATGTCGGACCTTATTATAAGAAACTCTTT	CATWDVGPYYKKLF
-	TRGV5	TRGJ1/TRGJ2	TGTGCCACCTGGGACAGGCCGTGCGAGAAACTCTTT	CATWDRPCEKLF
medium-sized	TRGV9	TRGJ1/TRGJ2	TGTGCCTTGTGGGAGGTGCACAAGAAACTCTTT	CALWEVHKKLF
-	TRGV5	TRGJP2	TGTGCCACCTGGGACAGGCTAAAGAGTAGTGATTGGATCAAGACGTTT	CATWDRLKSSDWIKTF
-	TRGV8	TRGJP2	TGTGCCACCTGGGATAGGCGAGGGTGGAGTGATTGGATCAAGACGTTT	CATWDRRGWSDWIKTF
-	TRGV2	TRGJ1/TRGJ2	TGTGCCACCTGGGACGACTCGAATTATTATAAGAAACTCTTT	CATWDDSNYYKKLF
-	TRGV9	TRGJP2	TGTGCCTTCTGGAATGGGGGTAGTGATTGGATCAAGACGTTT	CAFWNGGSDWIKTF
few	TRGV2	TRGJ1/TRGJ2	TGTGCCACCTGGAATGTTAATAAGAAACTCTTT	CATWNVNKKLF
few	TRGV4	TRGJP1	TGTGCCACCTGGGATCGAGATGGTTGGTTCAAGATATTT	CATWDRDGWFKIF
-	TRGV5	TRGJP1	TGTGCCACCTGGGACCCTACCACTGGTTGGTTCAAGATATTT	CATWDPTTGWFKIF
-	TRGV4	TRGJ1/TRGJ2	TGTGCCACCTGGGATGGGCCTGGGTATAAGAAACTCTTT	CATWDGPGYKKLF
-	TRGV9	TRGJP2	TGTGCCTTGTGGGACCAAGATACTGATTGGATCGAGACGTTT	CALWDQDTDWIETF
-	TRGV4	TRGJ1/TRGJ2	TGTGCCACCTGGGAGGCTTTTAATTATTATAAGAAACTCTTT	CATWEAFNYYKKLF
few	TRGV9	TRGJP	TGTGCCTTGTGGGAGGTCAGTCAGGAGTTGGGCAAAAAAATCAAGGTATTT	CALWEVSQELGKKIKVF
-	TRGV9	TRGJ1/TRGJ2	TGTGCCTTGTGGGAGGTTTTCAGCCATTATTACAAGAAACTCTTT	CALWEVFSHYYKKLF
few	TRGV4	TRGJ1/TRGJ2	TGTGCCACCTGGGATGACGGTTATAAGAAACTCTTT	CATWDDGYKKLF
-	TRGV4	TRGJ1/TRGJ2	TGTGCCACCTGGGATGGAGATTTGGATTATAAGAAACTCTTT	CATWDGDLDYKKLF
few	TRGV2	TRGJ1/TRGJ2	TGTGCCACCTTCCATTATAAGAAACTCTTT	CATFHYKKLF
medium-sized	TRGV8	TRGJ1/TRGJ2	TGTGCCACCTGGGATAATTATTATAAGAAACTCTTT	CATWDNYYKKLF
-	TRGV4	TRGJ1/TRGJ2	TGTGCCACCTGGGATGGGCCATCCTATTATAAGAAACTCTTT	CATWDGPSYYKKLF
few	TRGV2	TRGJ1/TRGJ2	TGTGCCACCTGGGACGGGCTCGGGAAACTCTTT	CATWDGLGKLF
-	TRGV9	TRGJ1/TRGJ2	TGTGCCTTGTGGGAGGCTACCCTTTATTATAAGAAACTCTTT	CALWEATLYYKKLF
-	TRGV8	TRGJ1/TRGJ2	TGTGCCACCTGGGCCAGTATAACTTCCGGCTATTATAAGAAACTCTTT	CATWASITSGYYKKLF
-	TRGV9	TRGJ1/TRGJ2	TGTGCCTTGTGGGAGGTGCAGGCCTATAAGAAACTCTTT	CALWEVQAYKKLF
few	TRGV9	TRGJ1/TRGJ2	TGTGCCTTGTGGGAGGTGCAATCGGGAGCGGGTTATTATAAGAAACTCTTT	CALWEVQSGAGYYKKLF
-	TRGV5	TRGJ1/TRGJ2	TGTGCCACCTGGGACAGCCCCTTCAATTATTATAAGAAACTCTTT	CATWDSPFNYYKKLF
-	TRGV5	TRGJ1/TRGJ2	TGTGCCACCTGGGAAGGTATAGGGAAACTCTTT	CATWEGIGKLF
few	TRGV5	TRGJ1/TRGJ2	TGTGCCACCTGGGACAGGCCTGTTGATTATTATAAGAAACTCTTT	CATWDRPVDYYKKLF
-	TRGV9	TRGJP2	TGTGCCTTGTGGGATAATAGTTCGGAAGGGGGTTGGATCAAGACGTTT	CALWDNSSEGGWIKTF
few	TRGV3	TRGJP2	TGTGCCACCTGGGACAGGCCCATGCCCCCTTATAGTAGTGATTGGATCAAGACGTTT	CATWDRPMPPYSSDWIKTF
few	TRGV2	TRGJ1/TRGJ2	TGTGCCACCTGGGACGGACGTAACCTTGTTTATTATAAGAAACTCTTT	CATWDGRNLVYYKKLF
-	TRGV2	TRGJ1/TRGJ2	TGTGCCACCTGGGACTTCCATTATTATAAGAAACTCTTT	CATWDFHYYKKLF
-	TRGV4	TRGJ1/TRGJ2	TGCGCCACCTGGTCAGGAGGGTATTATAAGAAACTCTTT	CATWSGGYYKKLF
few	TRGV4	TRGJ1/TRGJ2	TGTGCCACCTGGACTTCGAATTATTATAAGAAACTCTTT	CATWTSNYYKKLF
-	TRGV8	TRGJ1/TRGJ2	TGTGCCACCTGGGTCGGGCGAAATTATTATAAGAAACTCTTT	CATWVGRNYYKKLF
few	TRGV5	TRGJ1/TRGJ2	TGTGCCACCTGGGGCAGGCCAAATTATTATAAGAAACTCTTT	CATWGRPNYYKKLF
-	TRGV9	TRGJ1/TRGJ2	TGTGCCTTGTGGCCCCCCCGACATTATTATAAGAAACTCTTT	CALWPPRHYYKKLF
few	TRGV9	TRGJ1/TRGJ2	TGTGCCTTGTGGGAGGTGCAAGGATTTCTTAATTATTATAAGAAACTCTTT	CALWEVQGFLNYYKKLF
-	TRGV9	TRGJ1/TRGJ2	TGTGCCTTGTGGGAGGTGGTTGAGAAACTCTTT	CALWEVVEKLF
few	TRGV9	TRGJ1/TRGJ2	TGTGCCTTGTGGGAGGTTCGGGAGAAACTCTTT	CALWEVREKLF